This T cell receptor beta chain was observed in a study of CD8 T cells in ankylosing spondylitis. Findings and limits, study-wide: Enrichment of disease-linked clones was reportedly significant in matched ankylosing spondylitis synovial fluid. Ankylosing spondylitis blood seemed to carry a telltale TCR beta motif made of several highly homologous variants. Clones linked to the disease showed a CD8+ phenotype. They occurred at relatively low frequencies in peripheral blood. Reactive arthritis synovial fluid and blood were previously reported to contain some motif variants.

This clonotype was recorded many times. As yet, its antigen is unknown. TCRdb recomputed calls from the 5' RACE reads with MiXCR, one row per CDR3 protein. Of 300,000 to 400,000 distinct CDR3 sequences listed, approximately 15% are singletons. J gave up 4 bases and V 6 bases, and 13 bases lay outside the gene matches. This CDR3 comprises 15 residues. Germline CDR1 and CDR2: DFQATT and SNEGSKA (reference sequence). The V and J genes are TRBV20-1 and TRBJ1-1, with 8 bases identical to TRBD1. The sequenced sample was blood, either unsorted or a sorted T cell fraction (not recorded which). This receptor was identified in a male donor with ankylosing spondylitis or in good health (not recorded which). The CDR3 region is CSANRPGQGSTEAFF. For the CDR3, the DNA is TGCAGTGCCAACCGTCCCGGACAGGGCAGCACTGAAGCTTTCTTT.